Below, 32 T cell receptor beta chains from the same sample are listed, as sequenced in a study of shared clonotypes between healthy human individuals (dated by TCRdb to between 2020 and 2021). To prepare the library, the immunoSEQ multiplex PCR assay was applied. TCRdb took over this immuneACCESS table, retaining in-frame rearrangements with V and J assigned. Such tables are incomplete; in checked studies, under half of the missing clones stem from an unresolved V gene, and the remainder is unexplained. The sample table holds around 1,100,000 clones, of which 60% to 85% were seen once. The ten largest account for approximately 0.9% of the sample. The sample taken for sequencing was memory CD4+ T cells from PBMCs. The cell subset or site tag for this specimen amounts to: CD45RA-negative fraction. The receptors were gathered from a man aged 18 to 30 in good health. Some clones in this sample may be carry-over from other donors' samples.

V and J are TRBV6-5 and TRBJ2-7; TRBD2 matches 8 bases. CDR3 length equals 13 residues. V shed 11 bases and J 3 bases; nucleotides not matched to a gene: 9. Germline values: CDR1 MNHEY, CDR2 SVGAGI. The CDR3 coding sequence is TGTGCCGGCGAACTAGCGGTTCTCTACGAGCAGTACTTC. It codes for CAGELAVLYEQYF.

This chain joins TRBV7-2 and TRBJ2-2; D assignment may be TRBD1 or TRBD2 (5 bases each). Trimming removed 2 bases from V and 5 bases from J, with 18 bases in between. The V gene's germline CDR1 is SGHTA and CDR2 FQGNSA. The CDR3 sequence is 17 residues long. The chain's CDR3 is CASSLPVRGRLTGELFF. The CDR3 DNA sequence: TGTGCCAGCAGCTTACCCGTGAGGGGCCGGCTGACCGGGGAGCTGTTTTTT.

The chain is built from TRBV2 and TRBJ2-1, with TRBD1 matching over 7 bases. The CDR3 sequence is 17 residues long. CDR1 and CDR2 (germline): SNHLY, FYNNEI. Germline trimming cut 2 bases from V and 6 bases from J; bases unmatched to any gene: 13. CDR3 loop: CASSELLGRGLGNEQFF. The CDR3 nucleotides read TGTGCCAGCAGTGAACTTTTAGGTAGGGGGCTCGGCAATGAGCAGTTCTTC.

The rearrangement joins TRBV19 to TRBJ1-2; weak D call: TRBD1 (6 bases). The CDR3 consists of 13 residues. CDR1 is LNHDA, CDR2 SQIVND, per germline (reference sequence). V was shortened by 3 bases and J by 8 bases, with 13 bases between the two germline ends. CDR3 coding DNA: TGTGCCAGTAGTATCGCAGGGGTGGAGGGCTACACCTTC. Translated, it gives CASSIAGVEGYTF.

This sequence joins TRBV9 and TRBJ1-3; possibly TRBD1 for D (6 bases). The V and J ends lost 3 bases and 0 bases respectively, with 19 bases between them. CDR1 is SGDLS and CDR2 is YYNGEE in the germline V gene. The CDR3 spans 18 residues. The CDR3 here is CASSDPGVTGNSGNTIYF. In nucleotides, the CDR3 is TGTGCCAGCAGCGACCCAGGGGTCACTGGAAACTCTGGAAACACCATATATTTT. The full variable domain, completed using reference TRBV9 and TRBJ1-3, is DSGVTQTPKHLITATGQRVTLRCSPRSGDLSVYWYQQSLDQGLQFLIQYYNGEERAKGNILERFSAQQFPDLHSELNLSSLELGDSALYFCASSDPGVTGNSGNTIYFGEGSWLTVV.

The rearrangement links TRBV6-5 to TRBJ1-1; D unresolved. V gave up 5 bases and J gave up 0 bases, with 10 bases separating them. Looked up from germline, CDR1 is MNHEY and CDR2 is SVGAGI. The CDR3 consists of 14 residues. The CDR3 bases are TGTGCCAGCAGTACCTTTGGGGTGAACACTGAAGCTTTCTTT. Translation gives CASSTFGVNTEAFF.

V gene TRBV27 combines with J gene TRBJ2-7, with D perhaps TRBD1 or TRBD2 (5 bases each). This CDR3 is 15 amino acids long. Trimming took 3 bases from V and 1 from J, leaving 13 bases between them. Germline assignment: CDR1 MNHEY and CDR2 SMNVEV (reference sequence). CDR3 in DNA: TGTGCCAGCAGTTTTAGAGGGGCAGGATCCTACGAGCAGTACTTC. It yields the protein CASSFRGAGSYEQYF.

V usage is TRBV11-2 and J usage is TRBJ1-2, with 7 bases fitting TRBD1. CDR3 size: 13 residues. Trimming removed 4 bases from V and 8 bases from J; junction bases left unmatched: 7. Germline values: CDR1 SGHAT, CDR2 FQNNGV. The CDR3 DNA is TGTGCCAGCAGCTACAGGGGCTCGGAGGGCTACACCTTC. Protein: CASSYRGSEGYTF.

V gene TRBV30 combines with J gene TRBJ1-1, with TRBD1 matching over 8 bases. CDR1 and CDR2 from the germline V gene are GTSNPN and SVGIG (reference sequence). The CDR3 totals 14 residues. Trimming removed 4 bases from V and 5 bases from J; junction bases left unmatched: 9. In DNA form, the CDR3 reads TGTGCCTGGAACACGGACAGGGAGGGGACTGAAGCTTTCTTT. Translated, it gives CAWNTDREGTEAFF.

This clone was counted only a few times. The V and J genes are TRBV28 and TRBJ1-4; D remains unclear. The CDR3 covers 15 residues. The V gene's germline CDR1 is MDHEN and CDR2 SYDVKM. Between the trimmed V and J ends, which lost 6 bases and 0 bases, there was a span of 11 bases. In DNA form, the CDR3 reads TGTGCCAGCAGAACTGGACCCTCAACTAATGAAAAACTGTTTTTT. Its protein product is CASRTGPSTNEKLFF.

The V call is TRBV19, the J call TRBJ2-1; the match to TRBD1 covers 7 bases. This CDR3 contains 14 residues. Per germline, CDR1 LNHDA and CDR2 SQIVND (reference sequence). V was pared by 2 bases and J by 6 bases, with 4 bases of the junction left unmatched. In nucleotides, the CDR3 is TGTGCCAGTAGTATATTTGGGGACAGCAATGAGCAGTTCTTC. It translates to CASSIFGDSNEQFF.

The genes are TRBV7-6 and TRBJ2-5; 9 nucleotides match TRBD2. From germline, CDR1 is SGHVS and CDR2 FNYEAQ. The CDR3 runs 14 residues. Trimming removed 5 bases from V and 6 bases from J; junction bases left unmatched: 7. The CDR3 nucleotides read TGTGCCAGCAGCCCTCCGGGACTAGCACAGACCCAGTACTTC. The encoded protein is CASSPPGLAQTQYF.

The CDR3 nucleotides are TGTGCCAGCAGCCCCCCCGGGGTGTGGGCAGATACGCAGTATTTT. Amino acid sequence: CASSPPGVWADTQYF. The chain uses TRBV11-2 and TRBJ2-3, with D tentatively TRBD2 (5 bases). The germline V and J ends were trimmed by 5 bases and 4 bases, with 16 bases remaining between them. The length of the CDR3 is 15 residues. CDR1 is SGHAT, CDR2 FQNNGV, per germline.

Note on this clone: Other DNA sequences within the sample encode an identical CDR3. This chain joins TRBV7-2 and TRBJ1-5; D not certain. This CDR3 region has 13 residues. Germline V gene data show CDR1 as SGHTA and CDR2 as FQGNSA. Trimming took off 5 bases at V and 2 bases at J, with 7 bases between the two ends. DNA of the CDR3: TGTGCCAGCAGCCCCCGTGGCAATCAGCCCCAGCATTTT. Translated, it gives CASSPRGNQPQHF. Together with reference TRBV7-2 and TRBJ1-5, the CDR3 gives the full variable domain: GAGVSQSPSNKVTEKGKDVELRCDPISGHTALYWYRQSLGQGLEFLIYFQGNSAPDKSGLPSDRFSAERTGGSVSTLTIQRTQQEDSAVYLCASSPRGNQPQHFGDGTRLSIL.

As for this clone: In the same sample, other DNA sequences code for this CDR3. The genes are TRBV10-3 and TRBJ2-7; D not certain. CDR1 and CDR2 (germline): ENHRY, SYGVKD. The CDR3 covers 12 residues. V gave up 0 bases and J gave up 1 base, with 1 base separating them. CDR3 nucleotides: TGTGCCATCAGTGAGTCGTCCTACGAGCAGTACTTC. This sequence encodes CAISESSYEQYF.

This clone has just one count. V gene TRBV6-1 combines with J gene TRBJ1-5; no reliable D call. The germline V gene encodes CDR1 MNHNS and CDR2 SASEGT. V lost 4 bases and J 5 bases, leaving 12 bases between the germline ends. The CDR3 spans 14 residues. The chain's CDR3 is CASSARTSDQPQHF. CDR3 DNA: TGTGCCAGCAGTGCGAGGACCTCGGATCAGCCCCAGCATTTT.

The chain links TRBV7-2 to TRBJ2-3; D unclear. Per germline, CDR1 SGHTA and CDR2 FQGNSA. Trimming pared 4 bases from V and 5 bases from J, leaving 10 bases between. The CDR3 totals 13 residues. CDR3 coding DNA: TGTGCCAGCAGCTCAATCGTTGGAGATACGCAGTATTTT. It encodes CASSSIVGDTQYF.

The chain employs TRBV9 and TRBJ1-4; no firm D call. This CDR3 contains 14 residues. The germline CDR1 and CDR2 sequences are SGDLS and YYNGEE. Trimming pared 3 bases from V and 2 bases from J, leaving 8 bases between. DNA for the CDR3: TGTGCCAGCAGCGAGGGTTCCACTAATGAAAAACTGTTTTTT. This gives the protein CASSEGSTNEKLFF.

The genes are TRBV28 and TRBJ1-1; D ambiguous. Germline assignment: CDR1 MDHEN and CDR2 SYDVKM. There are 12 residues in the CDR3. The V end lost 5 bases, the J end lost 11 bases, and 15 bases lay between the germline ends. Written as DNA, the CDR3 is TGTGCCAGCAGTCTCCGGACTCCGGGGGCTTTCTTT. This codes for CASSLRTPGAFF.

Comment on this clone: Additional DNA sequences in this sample encode the identical CDR3. The chain combines TRBV7-3 with TRBJ2-1; D is perhaps TRBD1 or TRBD2 (5 bases each). The V gene's germline CDR1 is SGHTA and CDR2 FQGTGA. CDR3 size: 16 residues. Trimming stripped 5 bases from V and 0 bases from J, with 14 bases between. CDR3 sequence reads: CASSPRGGPSYNEQFF. The CDR3 nucleotides are TGTGCCAGCAGCCCCCGGGGCGGGCCCTCCTACAATGAGCAGTTCTTC.

V and J are TRBV4-1 and TRBJ2-3; the match to TRBD2 covers 8 bases. Germline-derived CDR1 and CDR2 are MGHRA and YSYEKL. Germline trimming cut 1 base from V and 1 base from J; bases unmatched to any gene: 10. The CDR3 sequence is 18 residues long. The CDR3 DNA sequence: TGCGCCAGCAGCCAAGTTGGTAGCGGGGTACGGGGCACAGATACGCAGTATTTT. It translates to CASSQVGSGVRGTDTQYF.

This sequence joins TRBV10-1 and TRBJ1-5; TRBD1 aligns across 7 bases. The CDR3 is made up of 14 amino acids. V was clipped by 3 bases and J by 7 bases; unmatched bases: 6. Germline CDR1 reads WNHNN; CDR2 reads SYGVQD (reference sequence). CDR3 coding DNA: TGCGCCAGCAGTGATACAGGGGTAGTACAGCCCCAGCATTTT. It is translated as CASSDTGVVQPQHF.

V usage is TRBV4-1 and J usage is TRBJ1-5; no definite D call. The CDR3 runs 15 residues. The germline V gene has CDR1 MGHRA and CDR2 YSYEKL. V was trimmed by 0 bases and J by 5 bases, leaving 11 bases between them. The CDR3 sequence: CASSQEAGLYQPQHF. Here the CDR3 DNA reads TGCGCCAGCAGCCAAGAGGCAGGACTTTATCAGCCCCAGCATTTT.

The V and J genes are TRBV6-1 and TRBJ2-7, with TRBD1 as a possible D gene (5 bases). Between the trimmed V and J ends, which lost 7 bases and 2 bases, there was a span of 12 bases. Germline CDR1 reads MNHNS; CDR2 reads SASEGT. This CDR3 is 13 amino acids long. CDR3: CASTRQSAYEQYF. The CDR3 DNA sequence: TGTGCCAGCACCCGACAGTCGGCCTACGAGCAGTACTTC.

This clone was detected only a few times. The chain employs TRBV5-1 and TRBJ2-5, with 9 bases fitting TRBD2. Germline V gives CDR1 SGHRS, CDR2 YFSETQ. V gave up 2 bases and J gave up 4 bases; unmatched junction bases: 6. This CDR3 contains 15 residues. CDR3 sequence reads: CASSLAAGGGETQYF. CDR3 DNA sequence: TGCGCCAGCAGCTTAGCAGCGGGAGGTGGAGAGACCCAGTACTTC.

The chain recombines TRBV9 with TRBJ2-5, with D maybe TRBD1 (6 bases). Trimming stripped 3 bases from V and 4 bases from J, with 16 bases between. This CDR3 contains 15 residues. Germline V gives CDR1 SGDLS, CDR2 YYNGEE. For the CDR3, the DNA is TGTGCCAGCAGCGCCCGCGATACAGGGAGAGAGACCCAGTACTTC. Translated: CASSARDTGRETQYF.

This clone came up once. The chain is built from TRBV6-7 and TRBJ2-2, with 9 bases identical to TRBD2. TRBV6-7 is identified as an open reading frame with a role that is uncertain. The CDR3 extends over 18 amino acids. V gave up 2 bases and J gave up 1 base; unmatched junction bases: 8. CDR3 DNA: TGTGCCAGCAGTTACCAGCGGGAGGATCCTCTGAACACCGGGGAGCTGTTTTTT. The encoded protein is CASSYQREDPLNTGELFF.

As for this clone: At one end, the junction sequence differs from germline, possibly due to a read error. The chain has TRBV4-2 and TRBJ1-2; 7 nucleotides align to TRBD1. Germline V gives CDR1 LGHNA, CDR2 YNFKEQ. The CDR3 is 14 residues long. The CDR3 protein is CASSQGDSIYSYTF. Written as DNA, the CDR3 is TGTGCCAGCAGCCAGGGGGACAGTATCTATAGCTACACCTTC.

The V gene is TRBV11-2, the J gene TRBJ2-1; maybe TRBD1 (6 bases). The germline V gene has CDR1 SGHAT and CDR2 FQNNGV. The CDR3 extends over 14 amino acids. V lost 2 bases to trimming and J lost 9 bases, with 14 bases between them. CDR3 residues: CASSLRAQGSEQFF. CDR3 DNA: TGTGCCAGCAGCTTAAGAGCCCAGGGGAGTGAGCAGTTCTTC. Full variable domain (remainder filled in from reference TRBV11-2 and TRBJ2-1): EAGVAQSPRYKIIEKRQSVAFWCNPISGHATLYWYQQILGQGPKLLIQFQNNGVVDDSQLPKDRFSAERLKGVDSTLKIQPAKLEDSAVYLCASSLRAQGSEQFFGPGTRLTVL.

A note on this clone: The sample contains more than one DNA sequence encoding this CDR3. The J gene is TRBJ1-5, the V gene TRBV7-2; D gene uncertain. Germline V gene sequence: CDR1 SGHTA, CDR2 FQGNSA. The CDR3 consists of 13 residues. The V and J ends lost 3 bases and 4 bases respectively, with 7 bases between them. CDR3 protein: CASSFGPNQPQHF. The CDR3 nucleotides read TGTGCCAGCAGCTTCGGCCCGAATCAGCCCCAGCATTTT.

About this clone: This same CDR3 is encoded by further DNA sequences in the sample. V is TRBV9 and J is TRBJ2-2; 7 positions agree with TRBD1. V was pared by 1 base and J by 2 bases, with 2 bases of the junction left unmatched. Per the germline V gene, CDR1 is SGDLS and CDR2 is YYNGEE. The CDR3 is 15 amino acids. CDR3 nucleotides: TGTGCCAGCAGCGTAACAGGGGCAAACACCGGGGAGCTGTTTTTT. This codes for CASSVTGANTGELFF.

This clone came up a few times. The chain is built from TRBV5-6 and TRBJ2-5; 10 bases match TRBD2. CDR3 size: 14 residues. The ends lost 3 bases at V and 7 bases at J; junction bases unmatched: 6. Germline CDR1 SGHDT, CDR2 YYEEEE. Here the CDR3 DNA reads TGTGCCAGCAGCTACAGCGGGAGGGCCCGGACCCAGTACTTC. The encoded protein is CASSYSGRARTQYF.